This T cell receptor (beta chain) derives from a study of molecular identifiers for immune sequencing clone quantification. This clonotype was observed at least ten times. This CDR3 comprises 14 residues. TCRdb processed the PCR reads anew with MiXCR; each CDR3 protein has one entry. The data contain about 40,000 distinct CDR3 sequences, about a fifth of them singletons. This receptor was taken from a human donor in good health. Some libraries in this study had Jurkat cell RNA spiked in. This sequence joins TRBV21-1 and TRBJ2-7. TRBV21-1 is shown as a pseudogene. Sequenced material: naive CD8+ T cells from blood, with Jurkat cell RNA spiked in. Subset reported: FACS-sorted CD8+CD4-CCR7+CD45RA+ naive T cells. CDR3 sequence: CASSKVCPMREQYF. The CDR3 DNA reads TGTGCCAGCAGCAAAGTCTGCCCAATGCGGGAGCAGTACTTC.